This is a list of T cell receptor beta chains from one sample in a study of blood T cell repertoires in COVID-19. This table comes from immunoSEQ multiplex PCR, and its TCRdb copy is limited to in-frame clones, with some not included. The sample holds 200,000 or so clones, approximately 90% seen once. Sequenced material: PBMCs or T cells enriched from blood (not recorded which). These receptors originate from a woman between 35 and 50 years old with acute COVID-19. The CDR3 runs from the conserved cysteine through the conserved F or W. A D gene is named only where the DNA matches it firmly. The size entry is marked missing in some rows and otherwise reads once, few, many or a size class.

size,J,D,V,CDR3,DNA
NA,TRBJ1-2,NA,TRBV7-9,CASSFGGSPNYGYTF,TGTGCCAGCAGCTTCGGGGGGAGCCCTAACTATGGCTACACCTTC
NA,TRBJ1-1,NA,TRBV29-1,CSVEFLHKYTEAFF,TGCAGCGTTGAATTCCTTCACAAATACACTGAAGCTTTCTTT
NA,TRBJ1-2,TRBD1,TRBV25-1,CASSERTGNLYGYTF,TGTGCCAGCAGTGAAAGGACAGGGAACCTCTATGGCTACACCTTC
NA,TRBJ1-5,TRBD1,TRBV7-9,CASSQQGEDSNQPQHF,TGTGCCAGCAGCCAACAGGGGGAGGATAGCAATCAGCCCCAGCATTTT
few,TRBJ1-1,NA,TRBV3-1/TRBV3-2,CASRSGTEAFF,TGTGCCAGCAGGTCAGGAACTGAAGCTTTCTTT
NA,TRBJ1-2,TRBD1,TRBV2,CASSLVATGAGYTF,TGTGCCAGCAGCCTAGTTGCGACAGGGGCCGGCTACACCTTC
few,TRBJ1-2,TRBD1,TRBV19,CASSRGQGGYGYTF,TGTGCCAGTAGTCGTGGACAGGGAGGGTATGGCTACACCTTC
NA,TRBJ1-2,TRBD1,TRBV7-2,CASSRTGGDGYTF,TGTGCCAGCAGCAGAACAGGGGGGGATGGCTACACCTTC
NA,TRBJ1-1,NA,TRBV5-1,CASSLGGSSTEAFF,TGCGCCAGCAGCTTGGGAGGCAGCTCCACTGAAGCTTTCTTT
NA,TRBJ1-1,NA,TRBV9,CASSAWADTEAFF,TGTGCCAGCAGCGCCTGGGCTGACACTGAAGCTTTCTTT
once,TRBJ1-5,TRBD1,TRBV7-8,CASSLYRDRSISNQPQHF,TGTGCCAGCAGCTTATATCGGGACAGGTCGATCAGCAATCAGCCCCAGCATTTT
NA,TRBJ1-4,NA,TRBV19,CASSIISQKLFF,TGTGCCAGTAGTATAATCTCCCAAAAACTGTTTTTT
NA,TRBJ2-1,NA,TRBV9,CASSVELAGEQFF,TGTGCCAGCAGCGTAGAACTAGCCGGTGAGCAGTTCTTC
NA,TRBJ2-2,TRBD2,TRBV18,CASSPPWSSGNTGELFF,TGTGCCAGCTCACCACCTTGGTCTAGCGGGAACACCGGGGAGCTGTTTTTT
NA,TRBJ2-5,TRBD2,TRBV29-1,CSVAGGGKETQYF,TGCAGCGTTGCCGGCGGGGGGAAAGAGACCCAGTACTTC
NA,TRBJ2-3,TRBD2,TRBV3-1/TRBV3-2,CASSYGLAGVDTQYF,TGTGCCAGCAGTTATGGACTAGCGGGGGTTGATACGCAGTATTTT
NA,TRBJ2-7,NA,TRBV14,CASSQDHEGVDYEQYF,TGTGCCAGCAGCCAAGATCATGAGGGCGTCGACTACGAGCAGTACTTC
NA,TRBJ1-2,TRBD1,TRBV7-9,CASSPGQGTNYGYTF,TGTGCCAGCAGCCCGGGACAGGGGACTAACTATGGCTACACCTTC
once,TRBJ1-5,NA,TRBV6-1,CASSELQPQHF,TGTGCCAGCAGTGAATTACAGCCCCAGCATTTT
few,TRBJ1-3,NA,TRBV7-9,CASSFSQSGNTIYF,TGTGCCAGCAGCTTTTCACAATCTGGAAACACCATATATTTT